The 28 T cell receptor beta chains listed next were all sequenced from one sample in a study of blood T cells in healthy people across ages. A second PCR of roughly 7 to 11 cycles used a sample-barcoded 5' primer and a J-beta primer mix. TCRdb reprocessed the 5' RACE reads via MiXCR and lists one record per CDR3 protein. The sample yields approximately 800,000 distinct CDR3 sequences, 53% seen once. Input material: blood. The receptors derive from an elderly man in good health.

The chain recombines TRBV5-1 with TRBJ2-5; 8 nucleotides match TRBD2. V was pared by 6 bases and J by 4 bases, with 5 bases of the junction left unmatched. The CDR3 extends over 13 amino acids. CDR1 is SGHRS, CDR2 YFSETQ, per germline. The CDR3 spells CASTQRERETQYF. In DNA, the CDR3 is TGCGCCAGCACCCAGCGGGAGAGAGAGACCCAGTACTTC.

V usage is TRBV27 and J usage is TRBJ2-1; D tentatively reads TRBD1 or TRBD2 (5 bases each). CDR1 and CDR2 (germline): MNHEY, SMNVEV (reference sequence). This CDR3 contains 15 residues. With 0 bases removed from V and 4 bases from J, the gap between germline ends came to 10 bases. CDR3 residues: CASSLSNWGYNEQFF. The CDR3 bases are TGTGCCAGCAGTTTATCGAATTGGGGGTACAATGAGCAGTTCTTC.

This chain joins TRBV10-3 and TRBJ2-3; D ambiguous. Trimming removed 8 bases from V and 6 bases from J, with 9 bases in between. CDR3 length equals 11 residues. Per the germline V gene, CDR1 is ENHRY and CDR2 is SYGVKD. The CDR3 coding sequence is TGTGCCATCGCTTTGGGCGATACGCAGTATTTT. Protein product: CAIALGDTQYF.

This chain links TRBV20-1 with TRBJ1-2; D is perhaps TRBD1 (5 bases). Per germline, CDR1 DFQATT and CDR2 SNEGSKA (reference sequence). V lost 3 bases and J 10 bases, leaving 15 bases between the germline ends. This CDR3 comprises 12 residues. CDR3 DNA: TGCAGTGCTAGCAGGACGGAGGGGTTCTACACCTTC. Protein: CSASRTEGFYTF.

This clonotype was recorded a few times. The chain couples TRBV7-2 to TRBJ2-5; unclear D gene. The germline V and J ends were trimmed by 5 bases and 5 bases, with 9 bases remaining between them. The CDR3 totals 12 residues. CDR1 is SGHTA, CDR2 FQGNSA, per germline. The CDR3 coding sequence is TGTGCCAGCAGCCGAACACGGGAGACCCAGTACTTC. It yields the protein CASSRTRETQYF.

The V and J genes are TRBV4-2 and TRBJ1-1; D call uncertain. Trimming stripped 0 bases from V and 1 base from J, with 9 bases between. CDR1 and CDR2 from the germline V gene are LGHNA and YNFKEQ. The CDR3 has 15 amino acids. For the CDR3, the DNA is TGTGCCAGCAGCCAAGAGTCAGGCACGAACACTGAAGCTTTCTTT. Translation: CASSQESGTNTEAFF.

In the case of this clonotype: The CDR3 does not end in the conserved phenylalanine or tryptophan, so this is likely a read error. The chain links TRBV5-1 to TRBJ2-3; 9 bases align to TRBD2. The V gene's germline CDR1 is SGHRS and CDR2 YFSETQ. The V gene end was trimmed by 3 bases and the J gene end by 5 bases; junction bases not matched to a gene: 10. The CDR3 spans 16 residues. The CDR3 nucleotides are TGCGCCAGCAGCTCCCTGCGGGAGGGCCTTCGAGATACGCAGTATATT. As protein: CASSSLREGLRDTQYI.

This clonotype was observed many times. The CDR3 region has the DNA TGTGCCAGCACCAAAGGACAGGGCGGCTACACCTTC. As protein: CASTKGQGGYTF. The gene calls are TRBV6-5 and TRBJ1-2, with 8 bases identical to TRBD1. Germline trimming cut 7 bases from V and 8 bases from J; bases unmatched to any gene: 6. CDR1 and CDR2 (germline): MNHEY, SVGAGI. The CDR3 runs 12 residues.

This clonotype has a handful of counts. V usage is TRBV5-1 and J usage is TRBJ2-5, with 10 bases fitting TRBD1. In germline, CDR1 is SGHRS, CDR2 YFSETQ. Germline trimming cut 4 bases from V and 4 bases from J; bases unmatched to any gene: 7. The CDR3 consists of 15 residues. CDR3 sequence (DNA): TGCGCCAGCAGCCTAGGGACAGGGGTAGGAGAGACCCAGTACTTC. Protein sequence: CASSLGTGVGETQYF.

The rearrangement uses TRBV24-1 and TRBJ2-1, with a weak D call TRBD2 (6 bases). Near its end, the DNA agrees better with TRBJ2-7, so the J call may be wrong. CDR3 length equals 15 residues. Germline V gene lookup returns CDR1 KGHDR and CDR2 SFDVKD. CDR3 coding DNA: TGTGCCACCAGGCCTAGCGATAACTCCTACAATGAGCAGTACTTC. This codes for CATRPSDNSYNEQYF.

The chain uses TRBV20-1 and TRBJ1-4, with D possibly TRBD1 on 5 matching bases. V lost 0 bases to trimming and J lost 4 bases, with 12 bases between them. This CDR3 is built from 15 residues. The germline CDR1 and CDR2 sequences are DFQATT and SNEGSKA (reference sequence). The CDR3 bases are TGCAGTGCTAGAGAAGGGGCCAGAAGTAATGAAAAACTGTTTTTT. It translates to CSAREGARSNEKLFF.

Details on this clonotype: One junction end does not reproduce the germline sequence, and a read error may be involved. The V and J genes are TRBV20-1 and TRBJ1-5; 7 nucleotides line up with TRBD1. Germline CDR1 is DFQATT and CDR2 is SNEGSKA (reference sequence). There are 17 residues in the CDR3. The CDR3 sequence is CSAGEQGMVRSDQPQHF. In DNA, the CDR3 is TGCAGTGCTGGAGAACAGGGGATGGTCCGATCGGATCAGCCCCAGCATTTT.

This chain links TRBV11-2 with TRBJ1-2; TRBD1 agrees at 8 bases. Germline trimming cut 6 bases from V and 8 bases from J; bases unmatched to any gene: 14. The germline gives CDR1 SGHAT, CDR2 FQNNGV. CDR3 length: 15 residues. The CDR3 DNA reads as TGTGCCAGCAGTTTAAGCGCAGGGGGCGAGGGCGGCTACACCTTC. It translates to CASSLSAGGEGGYTF.

The V gene is TRBV12-3 or TRBV12-4, the J gene TRBJ1-5; no reliable D call. V lost 3 bases and J 7 bases, leaving 7 bases between the germline ends. The CDR3 consists of 12 residues. CDR3 bases: TGTGCCAGCAGTTTGGGCCAGCAGCCCCAGCATTTT. It yields the protein CASSLGQQPQHF.

The V call is TRBV20-1, the J call TRBJ2-3; D call uncertain. The length of the CDR3 is 13 residues. CDR1 and CDR2 (germline): DFQATT, SNEGSKA (reference sequence). The V end lost 3 bases, the J end lost 0 bases, and 7 bases lay between the germline ends. The CDR3 is CSARDASTDTQYF. Here the CDR3 DNA reads TGCAGTGCTAGGGACGCCAGCACAGATACGCAGTATTTT.

This clonotype was seen a handful of times. The chain recombines TRBV7-2 with TRBJ2-7; perhaps TRBD2 as D (5 bases). The CDR3 consists of 14 residues. V lost 0 bases to trimming and J lost 3 bases, with 9 bases between them. In germline, CDR1 is SGHTA, CDR2 FQGNSA. CDR3 protein: CASSLAGVLYEQYF. The CDR3 DNA is TGTGCCAGCAGCTTAGCGGGAGTCCTCTACGAGCAGTACTTC.

The chain couples TRBV25-1 to TRBJ2-5; TRBD1 aligns across 8 bases. Germline-derived CDR1 and CDR2 are MGHDK and SYGVNS. V was clipped by 5 bases and J by 4 bases; unmatched bases: 9. The CDR3 spans 15 residues. The CDR3 loop is CASSQPGGAGETQYF. DNA of the CDR3: TGTGCCAGCAGTCAACCAGGGGGCGCGGGAGAGACCCAGTACTTC. Combining the CDR3 with reference TRBV25-1 and TRBJ2-5 gives the whole variable domain EADIYQTPRYLVIGTGKKITLECSQTMGHDKMYWYQQDPGMELHLIHYSYGVNSTEKGDLSSESTVSRIRTEHFPLTLESARPSHTSQYLCASSQPGGAGETQYFGPGTRLLVL.

J is TRBJ2-7 and V is TRBV20-1; no clear D gene. Trimming removed 1 base at V and 2 bases at J, with 9 bases between. From germline, CDR1 is DFQATT and CDR2 SNEGSKA (reference sequence). The CDR3 is 13 amino acids. CDR3 nucleotide sequence: TGCAGTGCTAGAGGTGGGTCTACCTACGAGCAGTACTTC. Residues: CSARGGSTYEQYF.

In the case of this clonotype: The junction does not match germline at one end; this may be a read error. The gene calls are TRBV5-1 and TRBJ2-4; D remains unclear. Germline CDR1 SGHRS, CDR2 YFSETQ. The CDR3 loop spans 14 amino acids. The CDR3 region is CTSSLSIAKNIQYF. CDR3 bases: TGCACCAGCAGCTTGTCGATCGCCAAAAACATTCAGTACTTC. The whole variable domain, remainder taken from reference TRBV5-1 and TRBJ2-4, is KAGVTQTPRYLIKTRGQQVTLSCSPISGHRSVSWYQQTPGQGLQFLFEYFSETQRNKGNFPGRFSGRQFSNSRSEMNVSTLELGDSALYLCTSSLSIAKNIQYFGAGTRLSVL.

The chain joins TRBV18 to TRBJ2-3; TRBD2 might be the D (6 bases). Germline CDR1 and CDR2: KGHSH and LQKENI. Between the trimmed V and J ends, which lost 1 base and 3 bases, there was a span of 17 bases. This CDR3 region has 17 residues. As DNA, the CDR3 is TGTGCCAGCTCACCACGGGTAGGCGGGATGGATACAGATACGCAGTATTTT. It yields the protein CASSPRVGGMDTDTQYF.

The sample holds many counts of this clonotype. The J gene is TRBJ2-7, the V gene TRBV29-1; 9 positions match TRBD1. V gave up 6 bases and J gave up 2 bases; unmatched junction bases: 5. There are 13 residues in the CDR3. Germline lookup yields CDR1 SQVTM and CDR2 ANQGSEA. The CDR3 region is CSVLTGGTYEQYF. Written as DNA, the CDR3 is TGCAGCGTGTTGACAGGGGGGACCTACGAGCAGTACTTC.

Many counts were recorded for this clonotype. The rearrangement joins TRBV10-3 to TRBJ2-7, with D possibly being TRBD1 (5 bases). The V gene lost 2 bases and the J gene lost 7 bases, with 12 bases spanning the gap. The CDR3 loop spans 13 amino acids. Germline values: CDR1 ENHRY, CDR2 SYGVKD. In nucleotides, the CDR3 is TGTGCCATCAGTGAGGGGGCACCTCCTGAGCAGTACTTC. Translating gives CAISEGAPPEQYF.

The chain has TRBV20-1 and TRBJ2-7; possibly TRBD1 for D (6 bases). The CDR3 is 12 amino acids. Trimming removed 8 bases from V and 3 bases from J, with 14 bases in between. Germline V lookup: CDR1 DFQATT, CDR2 SNEGSKA (reference sequence). CDR3 nucleotides: TGCAGTACAACATCACAGGGCTACGAGCAGTACTTC. It translates to CSTTSQGYEQYF.

J is TRBJ2-5 and V is TRBV6-6; D gene uncertain. The germline V and J ends were trimmed by 6 bases and 11 bases, with 16 bases remaining between them. CDR3 size: 12 residues. CDR1 and CDR2 from the germline V gene are MNHNY and SVGAGI (reference sequence). The CDR3 reads CASSPTWNEQYF. The CDR3 nucleotides are TGTGCCAGCAGCCCCACCTGGAATGAGCAGTACTTC.

The genes are TRBV7-2 and TRBJ1-1, with TRBD1 matching 8 bases. Germline values: CDR1 SGHTA, CDR2 FQGNSA. J lost 4 bases, V lost 5 bases, and 9 bases had no gene match. There are 15 residues in the CDR3. CDR3 sequence (DNA): TGTGCCAGCAGCCCCAGGGGGCAGATTTTCACTGAAGCTTTCTTT. This sequence encodes CASSPRGQIFTEAFF.

Many counts were recorded for this clonotype. CDR3 nucleotide sequence: TGTGCCAGCAGCTTAGATAGCGGGAGGGCCGGCGAGCAGTACTTC. Translating it yields CASSLDSGRAGEQYF. This chain connects TRBV7-2 to TRBJ2-7; 11 bases fit TRBD2. After removal of 1 base from V and 6 bases from J, the junction contained 5 bases not matched to a gene. Germline V gene sequence: CDR1 SGHTA, CDR2 FQGNSA. The CDR3 consists of 15 residues.

This clonotype was detected a few times. The CDR3 is CATTIGGFMISGANVLTF. The CDR3, as DNA: TGTGCCACCACAATAGGGGGGTTCATGATATCTGGGGCCAACGTCCTGACTTTC. This chain uses TRBV7-8 with TRBJ2-6; D is tentatively TRBD1 or TRBD2 (6 bases each). Deletions cut 10 bases from V and 1 base from J, with 23 bases between. This CDR3 is 18 amino acids long. CDR1 and CDR2 from the germline V gene are SGHVS and FQNEAQ.

The rearrangement links TRBV11-2 to TRBJ2-7; TRBD1 or TRBD2 may be the D gene (6 bases each). The CDR3 has 14 amino acids. The germline V gene has CDR1 SGHAT and CDR2 FQNNGV. The CDR3 region is CATRGRLDSYEQYF. CDR3 bases: TGTGCGACCAGGGGTAGACTAGACTCCTACGAGCAGTACTTC.